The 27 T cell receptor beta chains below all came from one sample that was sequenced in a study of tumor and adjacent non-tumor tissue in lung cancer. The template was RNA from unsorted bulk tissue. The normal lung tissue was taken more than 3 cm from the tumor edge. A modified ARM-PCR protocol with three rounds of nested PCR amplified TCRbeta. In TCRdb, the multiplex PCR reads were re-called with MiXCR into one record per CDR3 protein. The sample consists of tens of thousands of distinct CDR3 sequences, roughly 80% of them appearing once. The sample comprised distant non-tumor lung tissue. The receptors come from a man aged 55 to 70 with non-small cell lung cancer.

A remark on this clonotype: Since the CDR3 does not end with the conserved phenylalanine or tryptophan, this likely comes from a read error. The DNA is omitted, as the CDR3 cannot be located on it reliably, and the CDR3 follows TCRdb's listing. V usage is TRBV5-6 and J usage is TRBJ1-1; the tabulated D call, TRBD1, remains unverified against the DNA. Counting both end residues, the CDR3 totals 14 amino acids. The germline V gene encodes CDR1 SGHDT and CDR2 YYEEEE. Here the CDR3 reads CASSWGQFGTETIY.

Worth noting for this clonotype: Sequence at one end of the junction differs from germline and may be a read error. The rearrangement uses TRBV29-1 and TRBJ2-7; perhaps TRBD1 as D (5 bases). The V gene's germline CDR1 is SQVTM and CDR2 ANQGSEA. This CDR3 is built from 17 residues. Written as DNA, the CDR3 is TGCAGCGTTGAAGATCACTCCCAGGGTCAAAGCTCCTACGAACAGTACTTC. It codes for CSVEDHSQGQSSYEQYF.

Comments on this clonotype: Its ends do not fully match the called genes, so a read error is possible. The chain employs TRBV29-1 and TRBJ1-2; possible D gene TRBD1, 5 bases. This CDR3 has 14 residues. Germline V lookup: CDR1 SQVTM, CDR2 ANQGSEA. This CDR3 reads CSVLSTGLNHGYTF. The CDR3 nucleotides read TGCAGCGTCCTCTCCACAGGTCTTAACCATGGCTACACCTTC.

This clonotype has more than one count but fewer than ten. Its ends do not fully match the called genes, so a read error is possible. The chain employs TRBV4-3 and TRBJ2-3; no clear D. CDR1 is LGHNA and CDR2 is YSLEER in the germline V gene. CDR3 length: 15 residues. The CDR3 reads CASSQEVYPTDTQYF. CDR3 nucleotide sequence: TGTGCCAGCAGCCAAGAGGTGTATCCTACAGATACGCAGTATTTT.

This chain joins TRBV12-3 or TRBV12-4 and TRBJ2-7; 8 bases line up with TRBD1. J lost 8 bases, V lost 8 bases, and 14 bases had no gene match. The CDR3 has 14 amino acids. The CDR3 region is CASATRTGPNKQYF. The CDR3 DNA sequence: TGTGCCAGCGCGACCCGGACAGGGCCTAACAAGCAGTACTTC.

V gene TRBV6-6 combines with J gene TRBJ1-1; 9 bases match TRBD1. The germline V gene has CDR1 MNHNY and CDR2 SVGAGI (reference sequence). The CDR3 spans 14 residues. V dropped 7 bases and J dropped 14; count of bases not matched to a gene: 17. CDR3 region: CASTSQGANIETFF. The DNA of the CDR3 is TGTGCCAGCACCTCACAGGGGGCGAACATTGAAACCTTCTTT.

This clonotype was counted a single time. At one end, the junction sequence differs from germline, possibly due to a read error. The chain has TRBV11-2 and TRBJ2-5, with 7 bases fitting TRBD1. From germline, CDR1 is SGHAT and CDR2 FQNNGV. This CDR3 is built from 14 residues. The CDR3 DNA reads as TGTACCAGTAGCTCTGGACAGGTACAAGAGACCCAATACTTC. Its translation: CTSSSGQVQETQYF.

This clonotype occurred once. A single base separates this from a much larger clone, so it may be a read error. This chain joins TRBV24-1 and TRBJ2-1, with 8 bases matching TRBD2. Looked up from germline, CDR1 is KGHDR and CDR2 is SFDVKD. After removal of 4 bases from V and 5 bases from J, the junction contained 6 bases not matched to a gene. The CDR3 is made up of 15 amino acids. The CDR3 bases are TGTGCCACCAGTGACCCGGGACTAGTGGACAATGAGCAGTTCTTC. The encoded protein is CATSDPGLVDNEQFF.

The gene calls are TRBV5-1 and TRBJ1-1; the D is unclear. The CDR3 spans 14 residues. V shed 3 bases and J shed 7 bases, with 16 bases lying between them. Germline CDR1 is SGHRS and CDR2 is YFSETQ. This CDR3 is CASSSIRCPGEAFF. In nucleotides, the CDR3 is TGCGCCAGCAGCTCGATCAGGTGTCCCGGTGAAGCTTTCTTT.

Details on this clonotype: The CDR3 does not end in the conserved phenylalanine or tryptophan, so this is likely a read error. The CDR3 loop reads CSVQGQGNTGELFY. The CDR3 DNA sequence: TGCAGCGTCCAGGGACAGGGGAACACCGGGGAACTGTTTTAT. J is TRBJ2-2 and V is TRBV29-1, with TRBD1 identical over 10 bases. Germline CDR1 SQVTM, CDR2 ANQGSEA. This CDR3 contains 14 residues.

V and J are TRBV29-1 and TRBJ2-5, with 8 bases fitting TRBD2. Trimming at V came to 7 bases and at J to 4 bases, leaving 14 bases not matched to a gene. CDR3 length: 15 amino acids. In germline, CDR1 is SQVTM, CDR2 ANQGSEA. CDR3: CSAVPPWTSRETQYF. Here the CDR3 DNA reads TGCAGCGCCGTCCCACCTTGGACTAGCAGAGAGACCCAGTACTTC.

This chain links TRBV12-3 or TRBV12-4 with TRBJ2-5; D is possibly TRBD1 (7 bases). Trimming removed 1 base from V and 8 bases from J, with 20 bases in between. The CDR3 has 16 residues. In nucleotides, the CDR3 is TGTGCCAGCAGTTTAGGGCAGGGGGGTTTCCAAGGAACCCAGTACTTC. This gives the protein CASSLGQGGFQGTQYF.

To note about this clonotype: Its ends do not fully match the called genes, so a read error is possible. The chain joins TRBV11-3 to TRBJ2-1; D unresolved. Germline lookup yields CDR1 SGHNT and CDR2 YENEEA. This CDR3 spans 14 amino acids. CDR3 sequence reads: CASSLSRSTNEHFF. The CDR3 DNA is TGTGCCAGCAGCTTGAGCAGGAGTACCAATGAGCACTTCTTC.

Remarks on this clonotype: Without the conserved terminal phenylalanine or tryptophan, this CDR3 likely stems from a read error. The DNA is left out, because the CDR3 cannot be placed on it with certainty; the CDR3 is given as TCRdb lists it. Here the CDR3 reads CASTDSILKYL. The V call is TRBV11-3, the J call TRBJ2-7. The CDR3 is 11 residues long, counting both termini. The germline gives CDR1 SGHNT, CDR2 YENEEA.

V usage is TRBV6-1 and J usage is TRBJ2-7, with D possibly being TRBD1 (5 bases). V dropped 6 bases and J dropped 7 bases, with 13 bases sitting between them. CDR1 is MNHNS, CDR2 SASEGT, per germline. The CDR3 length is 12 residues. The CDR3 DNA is TGTGCCAGCAGGGACATTCCGATGGAGCAGTACTTC. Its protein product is CASRDIPMEQYF.

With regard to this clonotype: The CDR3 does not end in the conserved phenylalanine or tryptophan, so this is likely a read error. CDR3 DNA sequence: TGCAGCGGGGTGGAGGCGGGAGGCTCGAATGAGCAGTTCTTA. It translates to CSGVEAGGSNEQFL. V gene TRBV29-1 combines with J gene TRBJ2-1; 8 nucleotides agree with TRBD2. V gave up 7 bases and J gave up 7 bases; unmatched junction bases: 12. The CDR3 length is 14 residues. Looked up from germline, CDR1 is SQVTM and CDR2 is ANQGSEA.

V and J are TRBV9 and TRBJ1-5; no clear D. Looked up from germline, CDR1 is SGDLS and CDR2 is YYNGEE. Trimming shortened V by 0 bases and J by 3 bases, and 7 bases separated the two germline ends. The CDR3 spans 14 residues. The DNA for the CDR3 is TGTGCCAGCAGCGTAGGGGGTGACAATCAGCCCCAGCATTTT. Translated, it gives CASSVGGDNQPQHF.

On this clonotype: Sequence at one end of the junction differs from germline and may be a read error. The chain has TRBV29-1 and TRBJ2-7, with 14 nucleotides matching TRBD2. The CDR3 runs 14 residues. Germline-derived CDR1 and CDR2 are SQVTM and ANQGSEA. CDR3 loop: CTVRTSGRSYEQYF. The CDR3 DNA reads TGCACCGTTCGGACTAGCGGGAGGTCCTACGAGCAGTACTTC.

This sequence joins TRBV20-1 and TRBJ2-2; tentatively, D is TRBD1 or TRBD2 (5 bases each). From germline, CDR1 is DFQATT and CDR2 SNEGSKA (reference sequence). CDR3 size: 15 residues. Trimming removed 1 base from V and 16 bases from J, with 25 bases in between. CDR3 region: CSARAGTLWGGKPFF. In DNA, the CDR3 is TGCAGTGCTAGAGCAGGGACCCTTTGGGGTGGGAAGCCGTTTTTT.

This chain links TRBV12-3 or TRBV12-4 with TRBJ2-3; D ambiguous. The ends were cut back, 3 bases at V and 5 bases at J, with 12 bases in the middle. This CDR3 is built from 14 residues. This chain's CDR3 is CASSFDRPIDTQYF. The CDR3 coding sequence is TGTGCCAGCAGTTTTGATCGGCCCATAGATACGCAGTATTTT.

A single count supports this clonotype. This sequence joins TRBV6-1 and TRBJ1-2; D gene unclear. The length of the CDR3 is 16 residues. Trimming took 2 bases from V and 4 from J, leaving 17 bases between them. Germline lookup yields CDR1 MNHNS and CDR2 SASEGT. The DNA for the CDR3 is TGTGCCAGCAGTGAACGGTTTTTTGAAGGACGCTATGGCTACACCTTC. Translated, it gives CASSERFFEGRYGYTF.

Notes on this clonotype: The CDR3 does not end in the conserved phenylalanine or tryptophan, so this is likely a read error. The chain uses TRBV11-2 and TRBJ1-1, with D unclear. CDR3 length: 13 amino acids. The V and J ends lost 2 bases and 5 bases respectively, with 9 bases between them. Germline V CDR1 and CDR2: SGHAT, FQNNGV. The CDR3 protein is CASSLRWETEAFI. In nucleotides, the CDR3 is TGTGCCAGCAGCTTAAGATGGGAGACTGAAGCTTTCATT.

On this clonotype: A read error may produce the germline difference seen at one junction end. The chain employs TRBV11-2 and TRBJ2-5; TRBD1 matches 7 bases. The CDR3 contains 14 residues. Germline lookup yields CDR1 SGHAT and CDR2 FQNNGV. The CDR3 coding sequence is TGCGCCAGCAACTCTGGACAGGTCCAAGAGAGCAAGTACTTC. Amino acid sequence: CASNSGQVQESKYF.

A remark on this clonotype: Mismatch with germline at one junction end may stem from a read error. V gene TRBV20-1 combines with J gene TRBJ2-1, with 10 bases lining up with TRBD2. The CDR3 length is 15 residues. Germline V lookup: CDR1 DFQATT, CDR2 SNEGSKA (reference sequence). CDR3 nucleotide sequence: TGCAGTTCTGACTCAGCGGGGGGGCCGTGGACTGAGCGGTTCTTC. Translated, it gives CSSDSAGGPWTERFF.

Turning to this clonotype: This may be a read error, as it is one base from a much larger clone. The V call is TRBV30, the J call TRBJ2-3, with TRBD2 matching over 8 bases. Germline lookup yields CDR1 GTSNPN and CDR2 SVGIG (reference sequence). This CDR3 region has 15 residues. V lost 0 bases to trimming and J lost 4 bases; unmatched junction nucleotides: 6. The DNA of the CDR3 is TGTGCCTGGAGTGTCGGGAGCGGGGGACCAGATACGCAGTATTTT. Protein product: CAWSVGSGGPDTQYF.

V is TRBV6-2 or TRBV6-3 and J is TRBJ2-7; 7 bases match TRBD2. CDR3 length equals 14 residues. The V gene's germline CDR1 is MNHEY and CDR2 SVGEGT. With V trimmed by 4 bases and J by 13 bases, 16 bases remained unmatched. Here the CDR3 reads CASSSPLASYDHYF. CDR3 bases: TGTGCCAGCAGTTCCCCACTAGCGTCATACGACCACTACTTC.

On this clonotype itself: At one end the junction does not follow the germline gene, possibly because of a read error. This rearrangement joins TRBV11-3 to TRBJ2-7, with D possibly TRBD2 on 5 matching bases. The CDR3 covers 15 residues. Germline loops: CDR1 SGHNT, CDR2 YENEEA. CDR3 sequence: CASSYRTRLTYEQYF. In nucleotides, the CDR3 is TGCGCCAGCAGCTATCGCACTAGATTAACCTACGAGCAGTACTTC.